A single sample gave rise to the 13 T cell receptor beta chains below, sequenced in a study of blood T cell repertoires in COVID-19. Assay used: immunoSEQ multiplex PCR; TCRdb lists only in-frame clones, some missing. The sample has about 62,000 clones; around 90% are singletons. Sequencing was performed on peripheral blood. The origin of the receptors is a human donor in a cohort sampled during active COVID-19.

The chain uses TRBV9 and TRBJ2-5; D call uncertain. The V end was cut by 1 base, the J end by 1 base, with 5 bases between. The length of the CDR3 is 13 residues. Looked up from germline, CDR1 is SGDLS and CDR2 is YYNGEE. The CDR3 loop reads CASSVSSQETQYF. The CDR3 nucleotides read TGTGCCAGCAGCGTATCCTCCCAAGAGACCCAGTACTTC.

This chain joins TRBV6-2 or TRBV6-3 and TRBJ2-7, with D tentatively TRBD1 (5 bases). Trimming left V 5 bases short and J 3 bases short, with 20 bases between. The CDR3 runs to 16 residues. The germline CDR1 and CDR2 sequences are MNHEY and SVGEGT. The CDR3 DNA is TGTGCCAGCAGTCTCTCCGGCCGGTGGCAGGGCTACGAGCAGTACTTC. Amino acids: CASSLSGRWQGYEQYF.

The rearrangement links TRBV18 to TRBJ2-7; 11 bases map to TRBD1. With 3 bases clipped from V and 5 bases from J, the junction kept 6 bases outside the gene matches. The CDR3 is 15 residues long. Germline V gene lookup returns CDR1 KGHSH and CDR2 LQKENI. This CDR3 reads CASSPRTGGYDEQYF. The CDR3 DNA sequence: TGTGCCAGCTCACCCCGGACAGGGGGCTACGACGAGCAGTACTTC.

The genes are TRBV23-1 and TRBJ2-5; TRBD2 matches 12 bases. TRBV23-1 is labeled an ORF, and its function is uncertain. The CDR3 totals 17 residues. Trimming took 6 bases from V and 5 from J; bases not matched to a gene: 13. CDR3: CASRKQSLAGGAETQYF. The CDR3 coding sequence is TGCGCCAGCAGGAAGCAGTCTCTAGCGGGAGGGGCGGAGACCCAGTACTTC.

V usage is TRBV11-2 and J usage is TRBJ2-7; 9 positions match TRBD2. The V and J ends lost 4 bases and 5 bases, in that order; junction bases with no gene match: 6. Germline V CDR1 and CDR2: SGHAT, FQNNGV. The CDR3 has 14 residues. CDR3 nucleotides: TGTGCCAGCAGCTCCGGACTAGCGCTCGACGAGCAGTACTTC. The encoded protein is CASSSGLALDEQYF.

In its sample, this clone was seen once. This chain links TRBV18 with TRBJ2-1; TRBD2 matches 9 bases. Germline assignment: CDR1 KGHSH and CDR2 LQKENI. The CDR3 contains 13 residues. V lost 3 bases, J lost 8 bases, and 2 bases stayed unmatched. The CDR3 loop is CASSPAGGYEQFF. The DNA of the CDR3 is TGTGCCAGCTCACCGGCGGGAGGGTATGAGCAGTTCTTC.

In DNA, the CDR3 is TGTGCCAGCAGCAGGTCTAGCGGGACCCTTTCCTACAATGAGCAGTTCTTC. The encoded protein is CASSRSSGTLSYNEQFF. This chain links TRBV5-4 with TRBJ2-1, with 9 nucleotides matching TRBD2. Germline V gives CDR1 SGHNT, CDR2 YYREEE (reference sequence). The CDR3 totals 17 residues. Germline trimming cut 4 bases from V and 1 base from J; bases unmatched to any gene: 9.

V is TRBV5-6 and J is TRBJ2-3, with TRBD1 matching over 9 bases. CDR1 SGHDT and CDR2 YYEEEE come from the germline V gene. V dropped 1 base and J dropped 2; count of bases not matched to a gene: 2. This CDR3 is built from 15 residues. The CDR3 sequence is CASSLWTGATDTQYF. CDR3 sequence (DNA): TGTGCCAGCAGCTTGTGGACAGGGGCCACAGATACGCAGTATTTT.

V is TRBV30 and J is TRBJ1-4, with D possibly TRBD1 on 5 matching bases. The V end was cut by 4 bases, the J end by 10 bases, with 16 bases between. CDR3 length: 13 residues. Germline V gives CDR1 GTSNPN, CDR2 SVGIG (reference sequence). The CDR3 region has the DNA TGTGCCTGGAAACAAAAACAGGTAGCAAAACTGTTTTTT. Translated, it gives CAWKQKQVAKLFF.

The genes are TRBV7-9 and TRBJ2-2; no definite D call. CDR1 is SEHNR and CDR2 is FQNEAQ in the germline V gene (reference sequence). The CDR3 is 16 amino acids. V lost 3 bases and J lost 0, with 11 bases in between. Written as DNA, the CDR3 is TGTGCCAGCAGCTTTCTGAGTCTCGCGAACACCGGGGAGCTGTTTTTT. The encoded protein is CASSFLSLANTGELFF.

The chain employs TRBV6-1 and TRBJ1-4, with 8 positions matching TRBD1. The CDR3 has 15 amino acids. Germline CDR1 and CDR2: MNHNS and SASEGT. V dropped 2 bases and J dropped 7; count of bases not matched to a gene: 6. CDR3 sequence reads: CASSEQGAWGEKLFF. The CDR3 region has the DNA TGTGCCAGCAGTGAACAGGGGGCATGGGGTGAAAAACTGTTTTTT.

The J gene is TRBJ2-1, the V gene TRBV7-8, with 10 nucleotides matching TRBD2. CDR3 size: 18 residues. V dropped 2 bases and J dropped 9; count of bases not matched to a gene: 16. CDR1 and CDR2 from the germline V gene are SGHVS and FQNEAQ. The CDR3 is CASSLPHLSSGRASEQFF. For the CDR3, the DNA is TGTGCCAGCAGCTTACCCCACCTTTCCAGCGGGAGGGCGAGTGAGCAGTTCTTC.

This clone occurred once. This chain joins TRBV7-3 and TRBJ1-1; D gene unclear. CDR1 and CDR2 (germline): SGHTA, FQGTGA. Trimming shortened V by 5 bases and J by 5 bases, and 18 bases separated the two germline ends. The length of the CDR3 is 15 residues. The CDR3 nucleotides are TGTGCCAGCAGCCCAATTACACTTACGAGGACTGAAGCTTTCTTT. It translates to CASSPITLTRTEAFF.